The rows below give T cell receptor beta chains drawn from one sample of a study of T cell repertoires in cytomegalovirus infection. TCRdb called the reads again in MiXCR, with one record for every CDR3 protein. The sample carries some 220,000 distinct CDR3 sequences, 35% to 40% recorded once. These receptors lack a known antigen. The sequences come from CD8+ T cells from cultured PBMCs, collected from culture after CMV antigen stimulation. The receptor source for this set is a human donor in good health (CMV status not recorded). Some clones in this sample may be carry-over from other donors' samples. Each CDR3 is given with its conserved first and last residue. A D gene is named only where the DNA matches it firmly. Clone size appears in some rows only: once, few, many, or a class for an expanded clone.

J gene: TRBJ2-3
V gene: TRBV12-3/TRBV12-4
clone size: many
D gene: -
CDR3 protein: CASSGRLVSTDTQYF
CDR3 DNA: TGTGCCAGCAGCGGACGGCTAGTTAGCACAGATACGCAGTATTTT

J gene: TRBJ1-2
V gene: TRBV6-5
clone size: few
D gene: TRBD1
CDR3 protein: CASRGTGPGGYTF
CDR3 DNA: TGTGCCAGCAGGGGGACAGGCCCCGGTGGCTACACCTTC

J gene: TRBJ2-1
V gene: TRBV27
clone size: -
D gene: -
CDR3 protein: CASSLSWGKGWNNEQFF
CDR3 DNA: TGTGCCAGCAGTTTATCGTGGGGGAAGGGGTGGAACAATGAGCAGTTCTTC

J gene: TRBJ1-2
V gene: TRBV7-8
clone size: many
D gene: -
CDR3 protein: CASTRAGSYGYTF
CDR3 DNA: TGTGCCAGCACAAGGGCAGGAAGCTATGGCTACACCTTC

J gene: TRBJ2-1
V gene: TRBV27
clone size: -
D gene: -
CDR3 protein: CASTPSVPYNEQFF
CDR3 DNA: TGTGCCAGCACCCCCTCAGTACCCTACAATGAGCAGTTCTTC

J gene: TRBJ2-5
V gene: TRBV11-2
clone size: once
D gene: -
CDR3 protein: CASSSPRQAQTQYF
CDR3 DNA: TGTGCCAGCAGTTCACCCAGGCAGGCACAGACCCAGTACTTC

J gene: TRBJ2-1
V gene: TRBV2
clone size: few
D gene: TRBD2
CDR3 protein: CAGCLAGGNNEQFF
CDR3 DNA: TGTGCCGGCTGCTTAGCGGGAGGAAATAATGAGCAGTTCTTC

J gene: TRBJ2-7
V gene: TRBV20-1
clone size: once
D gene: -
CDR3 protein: CSAEGGGFTPSEQYF
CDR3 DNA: TGCAGTGCAGAAGGAGGAGGGTTTACCCCCTCCGAGCAGTACTTC

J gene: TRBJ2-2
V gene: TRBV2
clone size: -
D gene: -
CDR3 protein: CARDTPTGELFF
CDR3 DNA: TGTGCCAGGGACACTCCCACCGGGGAGCTGTTTTTT

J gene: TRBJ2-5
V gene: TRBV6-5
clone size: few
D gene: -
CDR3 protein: CASSYFSETYQETQYF
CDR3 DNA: TGTGCCAGCAGTTACTTCTCAGAGACGTACCAAGAGACCCAGTACTTC

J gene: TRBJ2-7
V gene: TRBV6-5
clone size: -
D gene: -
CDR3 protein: CASSYSSMLHEQYF
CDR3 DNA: TGTGCAAGCAGTTACTCGTCTATGTTGCACGAGCAGTACTTC

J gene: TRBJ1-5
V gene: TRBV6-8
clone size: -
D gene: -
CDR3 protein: CASRRYSNQPQHF
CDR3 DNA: TGTGCCAGCAGGAGGTATAGCAATCAGCCCCAGCATTTT

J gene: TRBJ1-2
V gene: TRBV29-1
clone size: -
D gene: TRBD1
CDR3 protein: CSVDKGAKYGYTF
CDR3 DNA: TGCAGCGTTGACAAGGGGGCGAAGTATGGCTACACCTTC

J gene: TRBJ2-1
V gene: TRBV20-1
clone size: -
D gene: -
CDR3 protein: CSAAEVRREQFF
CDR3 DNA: TGCAGTGCCGCAGAAGTGCGTCGGGAGCAGTTCTTC

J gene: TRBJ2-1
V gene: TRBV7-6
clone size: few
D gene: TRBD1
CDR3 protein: CASSVGQGRNEQFF
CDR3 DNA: TGTGCCAGCAGCGTCGGACAGGGGCGAAATGAGCAGTTCTTC

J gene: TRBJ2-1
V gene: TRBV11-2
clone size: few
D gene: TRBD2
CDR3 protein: CASSPSGGTYNEQFF
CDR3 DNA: TGTGCCAGCAGCCCTAGCGGGGGGACCTACAATGAGCAGTTCTTC

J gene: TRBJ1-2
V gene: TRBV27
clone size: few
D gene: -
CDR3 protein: CASSLSRRGSTGYTF
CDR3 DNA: TGTGCCAGCAGTTTATCGAGGCGTGGTTCCACTGGCTACACCTTC

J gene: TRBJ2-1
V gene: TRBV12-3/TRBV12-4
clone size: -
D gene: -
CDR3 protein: CASSLQGKDEQFF
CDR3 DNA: TGTGCCAGCAGTTTACAGGGTAAAGATGAGCAGTTCTTC

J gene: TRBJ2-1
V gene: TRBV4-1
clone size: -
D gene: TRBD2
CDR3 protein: CASSPWEGFNEQFF
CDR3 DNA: TGCGCCAGCAGCCCTTGGGAGGGTTTCAATGAGCAGTTCTTC

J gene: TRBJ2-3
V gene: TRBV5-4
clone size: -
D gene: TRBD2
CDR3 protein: CASSHGGSTDTQYF
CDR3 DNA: TGTGCCAGCAGCCACGGGGGGAGCACAGATACGCAGTATTTT

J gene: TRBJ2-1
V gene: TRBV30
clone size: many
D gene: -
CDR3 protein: CAWSVRGRSYNEQFF
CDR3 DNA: TGTGCCTGGAGTGTACGGGGTCGTTCCTACAATGAGCAGTTCTTC

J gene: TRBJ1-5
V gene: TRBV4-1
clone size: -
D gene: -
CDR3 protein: CASSQGRDRQPQHF
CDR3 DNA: TGCGCCAGCAGCCAAGGCAGGGATCGTCAGCCCCAGCATTTT

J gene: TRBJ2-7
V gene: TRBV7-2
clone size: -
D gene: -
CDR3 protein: CASSPTIESSYEQYF
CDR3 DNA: TGTGCCAGCAGCCCTACTATCGAAAGTTCATACGAGCAGTACTTT

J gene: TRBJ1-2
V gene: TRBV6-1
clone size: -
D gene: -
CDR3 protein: CASSSTRGSYTF
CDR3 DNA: TGTGCCAGCAGCTCTACCAGGGGAAGCTACACCTTC

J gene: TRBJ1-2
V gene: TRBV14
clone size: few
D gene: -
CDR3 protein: CASSQDSAIGANYGYTF
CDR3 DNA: TGTGCCAGCAGCCAAGATTCGGCAATAGGAGCTAACTATGGCTACACCTTC

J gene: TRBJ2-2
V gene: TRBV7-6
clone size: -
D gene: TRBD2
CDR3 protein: CASSRPSGNTGELFF
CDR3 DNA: TGTGCCAGCAGCAGACCTAGCGGGAACACCGGGGAGCTGTTTTTT

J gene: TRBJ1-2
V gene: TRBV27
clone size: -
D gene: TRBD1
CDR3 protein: CASSPGQFIPYGYTF
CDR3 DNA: TGTGCCAGCAGCCCGGGACAGTTCATTCCCTATGGCTACACCTTC

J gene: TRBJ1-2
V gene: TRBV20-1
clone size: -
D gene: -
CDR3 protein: CSARGTSQTGGYTF
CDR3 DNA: TGCAGTGCTAGAGGGACTTCTCAAACGGGCGGCTACACCTTC

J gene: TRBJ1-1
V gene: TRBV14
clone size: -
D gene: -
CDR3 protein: CASSRVVGANTEAFF
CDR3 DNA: TGTGCCAGCAGCCGGGTTGTAGGAGCCAACACTGAAGCTTTCTTT

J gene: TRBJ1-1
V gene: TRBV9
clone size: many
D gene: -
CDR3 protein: CASSVDSMNTEAFF
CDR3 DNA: TGTGCCAGCAGCGTAGATTCTATGAACACTGAAGCTTTCTTT

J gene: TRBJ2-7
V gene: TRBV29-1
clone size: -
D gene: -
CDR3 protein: CSVKTGATYEQYF
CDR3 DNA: TGCAGCGTTAAGACAGGTGCTACCTACGAGCAGTACTTC

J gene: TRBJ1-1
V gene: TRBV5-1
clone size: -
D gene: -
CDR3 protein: CASSWGGGVNTEAFF
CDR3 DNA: TGCGCCAGCAGCTGGGGTGGGGGGGTGAACACTGAAGCTTTCTTT

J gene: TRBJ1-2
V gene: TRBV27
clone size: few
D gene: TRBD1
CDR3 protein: CASRGQGSRNGYTF
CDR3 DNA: TGTGCCAGCAGGGGACAGGGATCCCGAAATGGCTACACCTTC

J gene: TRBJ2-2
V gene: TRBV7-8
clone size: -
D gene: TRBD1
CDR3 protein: CASSLVDRANTGELFF
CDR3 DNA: TGTGCCAGCAGCTTAGTAGACAGGGCAAACACCGGGGAGCTGTTTTTT

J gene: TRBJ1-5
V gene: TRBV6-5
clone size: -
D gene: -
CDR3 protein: CASSYLPRRENQPQHF
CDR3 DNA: TGTGCCAGCAGTTACTTGCCTCGACGGGAAAATCAGCCCCAGCATTTT